The 10 T cell receptor beta chains presented below share a single source sample, sequenced in a study of tumor and adjacent non-tumor tissue in lung cancer. RNA was extracted from bulk tissue without any cell sorting. The library came from three nested PCR rounds adapted from ARM-PCR protocols. One entry per CDR3 protein, called by TCRdb with MiXCR from the multiplex PCR reads. The sample has approximately 120,000 distinct CDR3 sequences, 60% to 70% seen once. The sample consisted of lung tumor tissue. These receptors were collected from a man in his thirties or forties with non-small cell lung cancer.

About this clonotype itself: A read error may explain this, as a much larger clone is one base away. The rearrangement links TRBV29-1 to TRBJ1-1, with D hard to call. Per germline, CDR1 SQVTM and CDR2 ANQGSEA. Trimming took 4 bases from V and 10 from J, leaving 16 bases between them. The length of the CDR3 is 12 residues. This CDR3 reads CSVVLPSSGAFF. The DNA for the CDR3 is TGCAGCGTTGTGCTACCCTCCAGCGGAGCTTTCTTT.

This clonotype came up once. A much larger clone lies one base from this, so it may be a read error. The chain employs TRBV6-6 and TRBJ2-7; D gene ambiguous. Germline assignment: CDR1 MNHNY and CDR2 SVGAGI (reference sequence). CDR3 size: 15 residues. The V end lost 6 bases, the J end lost 5 bases, and 20 bases lay between the germline ends. The CDR3 is CASSRDLRNPNEQYF. Written as DNA, the CDR3 is TGTGCCAGCAGCCGCGATCTCCGAAACCCCAACGAGCAGTACTTC.

With respect to this clonotype: The conserved phenylalanine or tryptophan normally closing the CDR3 is absent here, so this likely arose from a read error. The genes are TRBV11-2 and TRBJ2-7; 8 nucleotides agree with TRBD2. The CDR3 is made up of 15 amino acids. Germline lookup yields CDR1 SGHAT and CDR2 FQNNGV. The junction had 10 bases not matched to a gene; V was cut back by 3 bases and J by 6 bases. The CDR3: CASSFRAGVWSEQYL. The DNA of the CDR3 is TGTGCCAGCAGCTTCCGAGCGGGGGTTTGGTCCGAGCAGTACTTA.

Comment on this clonotype: At one end the junction does not follow the germline gene, possibly because of a read error. The chain recombines TRBV12-3 or TRBV12-4 with TRBJ1-2; a possible D gene is TRBD1 (6 bases). This CDR3 has 15 amino acids. The CDR3 sequence: CAGSPQGAGAEGYTF. In nucleotides, the CDR3 is TGTGCCGGCAGTCCACAGGGTGCGGGGGCGGAGGGCTACACCTTC.

This clonotype was detected many times. This chain joins TRBV12-3 or TRBV12-4 and TRBJ2-3; possible D gene TRBD1, 6 bases. The CDR3 runs to 13 residues. V was clipped by 8 bases and J by 4 bases, with 13 bases between them. DNA of the CDR3: TGTGCCAGCCGAGCAGGGGCTGCAGATACGCAGTATTTT. Its protein product is CASRAGAADTQYF.

As concerns this clonotype: Sequence at one end of the junction differs from germline and may be a read error. The genes are TRBV10-3 and TRBJ2-3, with a tentative D call TRBD1 (5 bases). Germline V lookup: CDR1 ENHRY, CDR2 SYGVKD. The CDR3 contains 14 residues. The chain's CDR3 is CAIKLQGTTDTHYF. The CDR3 nucleotides are TGTGCCATCAAACTTCAGGGTACCACAGATACGCACTATTTT.

The chain recombines TRBV6-9 with TRBJ2-7, with 9 bases matching TRBD2. This CDR3 has 16 residues. Losses at the gene ends were 1 base for V and 3 bases for J; bases not matched to a gene: 7. CDR1 and CDR2 (germline): MNHGY, SVAAGI. The CDR3 region is CASSYYRLAVIYEQYF. CDR3 DNA: TGTGCCAGCAGTTATTACAGACTAGCGGTTATCTACGAGCAGTACTTC.

The table lists this clonotype with many counts. This chain uses TRBV7-8 with TRBJ1-2; D is uncertain. V lost 5 bases, J lost 4 bases, and 14 bases lay in between. Looked up from germline, CDR1 is SGHVS and CDR2 is FQNEAQ. The CDR3 is 14 residues long. CDR3 amino acids: CASSISSASYGYTF. CDR3 DNA: TGTGCCAGCAGCATATCTTCGGCTAGCTATGGCTACACCTTC.

There are many counts of this clonotype. The J gene is TRBJ2-7, the V gene TRBV20-1, with 11 bases that match TRBD1. Germline CDR1 is DFQATT and CDR2 is SNEGSKA (reference sequence). The junction had 4 bases not matched to a gene; V was cut back by 0 bases and J by 3 bases. CDR3 length: 15 amino acids. CDR3 DNA sequence: TGCAGTGCTAGAGATCTTGGGACAGGGGGCTACGAGCAGTACTTC. Encoded protein: CSARDLGTGGYEQYF.

For this clonotype: A junction boundary mismatches the germline segment, possibly from a read error. The chain carries TRBV12-3 or TRBV12-4 and TRBJ1-5; tentative D call: TRBD1 (6 bases). The length of the CDR3 is 13 residues. The CDR3 DNA reads as TGTGCCATCGGGGGCATTAGCAATCAGCCCCAACATTTT. It is translated as CAIGGISNQPQHF.